The rows below give T cell receptor beta chains drawn from one sample of a study of blood T cells in healthy people across ages. Each CDR3 protein is one row after TCRdb ran MiXCR on the 5' RACE reads. The sample has hundreds of thousands of distinct CDR3 sequences; around 26% are singletons. The sample consisted of blood. These receptor sequences come from a woman aged 80 or older in good health. CDR3s include the opening cysteine and the closing phenylalanine or tryptophan. The order of the fields is D gene, clone size, V gene, J gene, CDR3 DNA, CDR3 protein. The D gene is left open where the match is weak. Part of the rows lack a size; the others show once, few, many or a class for expanded clones.

D: NA; size: NA; V: TRBV6-2/TRBV6-3; J: TRBJ1-2; DNA: TGTGCCAGCTCGGTGAGGAATAACTATGGCTACACCTTC; CDR3: CASSVRNNYGYTF
D: NA; size: many; V: TRBV7-9; J: TRBJ2-1; DNA: TGTGCCAGCAGCTTAACCAGAAACTCCGGATACAATGAGCAGTTCTTC; CDR3: CASSLTRNSGYNEQFF
D: NA; size: few; V: TRBV3-1; J: TRBJ1-1; DNA: TGTGCCAGCAGCCATTCCCCGACAGTAAACACTGAAGCTTTCTTT; CDR3: CASSHSPTVNTEAFF
D: NA; size: many; V: TRBV25-1; J: TRBJ2-5; DNA: TGTGCCACCTCCCCGGACAACCAAGAGACCCAGTACTTC; CDR3: CATSPDNQETQYF
D: TRBD1; size: many; V: TRBV11-1; J: TRBJ2-7; DNA: TGTGCCAGCAGCTCCGACAGGGCCTACGAGCAGTACTTC; CDR3: CASSSDRAYEQYF
D: TRBD2; size: NA; V: TRBV5-1; J: TRBJ2-3; DNA: TGCGCCAGCATTTCGGAGGCCGGGGGGGGCACAGATACGCAGTATTTT; CDR3: CASISEAGGGTDTQYF
D: NA; size: many; V: TRBV7-2; J: TRBJ2-5; DNA: TGTGCCAGCAGCAAGGGACCGGCTCAAGAGACCCAGTACTTC; CDR3: CASSKGPAQETQYF
D: NA; size: NA; V: TRBV7-2; J: TRBJ2-7; DNA: TGTGCCAGCAGCCCCGATTTAGCAGGGCACGAGCAGTACTTC; CDR3: CASSPDLAGHEQYF
D: NA; size: few; V: TRBV24-1; J: TRBJ1-6; DNA: TGTGCCACCAGCTCCCGGGTGAATTCACCCCTCCACTTT; CDR3: CATSSRVNSPLHF
D: NA; size: many; V: TRBV7-2; J: TRBJ2-1; DNA: TGTGCCAGCAGCGCCAGGGTACATGAGCAGTTCTTC; CDR3: CASSARVHEQFF
D: NA; size: NA; V: TRBV11-2; J: TRBJ1-1; DNA: TGTGCCAGCAGCTTATTCATGAACACTGAAGCTTACTTT; CDR3: CASSLFMNTEAYF
D: TRBD1; size: many; V: TRBV5-4; J: TRBJ1-2; DNA: TGTGCCAGCAGCTTGGCCCTCTTCACTCCGGGACAGGGGAATGGCTACACCTTC; CDR3: CASSLALFTPGQGNGYTF
D: TRBD1; size: once; V: TRBV7-9; J: TRBJ1-2; DNA: TGTGCCAGCAGCTTAGCGTCAGGGGGCAAATATGGCTACACCTTC; CDR3: CASSLASGGKYGYTF
D: TRBD2; size: NA; V: TRBV10-3; J: TRBJ2-1; DNA: TGTGCCATCAGTGATATGCGGGAGGACCGGTACAATGAGCAGTTCTTC; CDR3: CAISDMREDRYNEQFF
D: NA; size: NA; V: TRBV9; J: TRBJ2-1; DNA: TGTGCCAGCAGCGCCGGACCCTCGGGATACAATGAGCAGTTCTTC; CDR3: CASSAGPSGYNEQFF
D: NA; size: few; V: TRBV11-2; J: TRBJ1-5; DNA: TGTGCCAGCGGCTCACATAGCAATCAGCCCCAGCATTTT; CDR3: CASGSHSNQPQHF
D: TRBD1; size: few; V: TRBV7-2; J: TRBJ1-2; DNA: TGTGCCAGCAGCGCAGCGGGGACAGGTGGCTACACCTTC; CDR3: CASSAAGTGGYTF
D: TRBD1; size: many; V: TRBV10-1; J: TRBJ2-5; DNA: TGCGCCAGCAGTCGTGCCGGGACAGGGATGGAGACCCAGTACTTC; CDR3: CASSRAGTGMETQYF
D: TRBD1; size: few; V: TRBV2; J: TRBJ1-5; DNA: TGTGCCAGCGGGGGGGACAGGGTTCAGCCCCAGCATTTT; CDR3: CASGGDRVQPQHF
D: NA; size: NA; V: TRBV12-3/TRBV12-4; J: TRBJ2-7; DNA: TGTGCCAGCAGTTTCGAGGACCTCGAGCAGTACTTC; CDR3: CASSFEDLEQYF
D: TRBD2; size: many; V: TRBV9; J: TRBJ2-3; DNA: TGTGCCAGCAGCGGATCGACTAGCGGGGGGGCGGAAGATACGCAGTATTTT; CDR3: CASSGSTSGGAEDTQYF
D: TRBD1; size: NA; V: TRBV12-3/TRBV12-4; J: TRBJ2-3; DNA: TGTGCCAGCAGTCCCACAGGGGGGAGAGCTGATGCGGAGTATTTT; CDR3: CASSPTGGRADAEYF